Detailed here is one T cell receptor (beta chain). Its antigen is unknown. It was with 60 Vbeta and 13 Jbeta primers that the PCR ran. TCRdb's table, derived via immunoSEQ multiplex PCR, lists solely in-frame clones and lacks some. Here the sample spans 150,000 or so clones, 82% being singletons. Unmatched junction bases numbered 11, after V lost 5 bases and J lost 7 bases. CDR1 and CDR2 (germline): SGHAT, FQNNGV. The CDR3 extends over 16 amino acids. This sample was included in a study of cytomegalovirus exposure and HLA in healthy donors. Study outcomes and limitations: When analyzed later, a missense DCLRE1C variant was found to be linked to TCR beta V- and J-gene trimming. The productive fraction for most TCR beta V segments was about 87% or about 30% in an earlier analysis.

The material sequenced was PBMCs. The gene calls are TRBV11-2 and TRBJ2-1, with 10 bases lining up with TRBD1. The receptor was isolated from a man aged 30 to 39 in good health and CMV-seropositive. This chain's CDR3 is CASSAETGGAWNEQFF. For the CDR3, the DNA is TGTGCCAGCAGCGCAGAGACAGGGGGCGCATGGAATGAGCAGTTCTTC.